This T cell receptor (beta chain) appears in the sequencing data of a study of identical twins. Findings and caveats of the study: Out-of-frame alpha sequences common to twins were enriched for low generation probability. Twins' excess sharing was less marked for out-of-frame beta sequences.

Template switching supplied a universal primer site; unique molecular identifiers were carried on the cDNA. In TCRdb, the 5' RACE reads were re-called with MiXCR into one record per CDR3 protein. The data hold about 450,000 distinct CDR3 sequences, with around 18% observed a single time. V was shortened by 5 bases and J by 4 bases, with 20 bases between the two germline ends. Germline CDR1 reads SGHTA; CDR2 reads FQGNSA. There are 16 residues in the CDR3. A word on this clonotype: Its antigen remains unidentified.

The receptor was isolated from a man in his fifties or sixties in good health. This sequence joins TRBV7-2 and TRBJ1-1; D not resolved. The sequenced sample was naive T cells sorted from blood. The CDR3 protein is CASSNPIKESGTEAFF. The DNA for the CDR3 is TGTGCCAGCAGCAATCCTATTAAGGAAAGTGGCACTGAAGCTTTCTTT.